This is a list of T cell receptor beta chains from one sample in a study of cytomegalovirus exposure and HLA in healthy donors. Clones were sequenced by immunoSEQ multiplex PCR, and TCRdb holds only the in-frame ones, with some missing. The sample contains about 160,000 clones, about four fifths of which appear only once. The sequenced sample consisted of PBMCs. The receptors were sampled from a man aged 45 to 65 in good health and CMV-seropositive. Both conserved end residues are part of each CDR3. A D gene is named only where the DNA matches it firmly. Size values are once, few and many counts, or a class for expanded clones, and some rows have none.

j_call | v_call | clone_size | d_call | cdr3_length | cdr3_nt | cdr3_aa
TRBJ1-1 | TRBV2 | - | - | 13 | TGTGCCACCCATTGGCGGGGGGACACTGAAGCTTTCTTT | CATHWRGDTEAFF
TRBJ2-2 | TRBV25-1 | - | TRBD1 | 15 | TGTGCCAGCAGTGAGGGACAGTCGAACACCGGGGAGCTGTTTTTT | CASSEGQSNTGELFF
TRBJ1-2 | TRBV11-3 | - | - | 14 | TGTGCCAGCAGCTTAGAGGGCAGACACTATGGCTACACCTTC | CASSLEGRHYGYTF
TRBJ1-1 | TRBV18 | - | - | 17 | TGTGCCAGCTCACCCCGAGCCCCTTCCGCGGGCGCGGCTGAAGCTTTCTTT | CASSPRAPSAGAAEAFF
TRBJ2-1 | TRBV9 | - | TRBD2 | 17 | TGTGCCAGCAGCACCTTGGCGGGACTAGCGGGTTACAATGAGCAGTTCTTC | CASSTLAGLAGYNEQFF
TRBJ2-6 | TRBV6-5 | - | - | 15 | TGTGCCAGCAGTCTAGATTTTGGAGCGGAAAACGTCCTGACTTTC | CASSLDFGAENVLTF
TRBJ1-2 | TRBV5-1 | - | - | 13 | TGCGCCAGCAGCTTGCCAGGCGACTATGGCTACACCTTC | CASSLPGDYGYTF
TRBJ2-5 | TRBV6-1 | - | TRBD2 | 15 | TGTGCCAGCAGTGTCCAGCGGGAGGGCCGAGAGACCCAGTACTTC | CASSVQREGRETQYF
TRBJ1-1 | TRBV19 | - | - | 13 | TGTGCCAGTAGTCAGACAGGGAACACTGAAGCTTTCTTT | CASSQTGNTEAFF
TRBJ2-5 | TRBV5-6 | - | - | 14 | TGTGCCAGCAGCCTGGTTGAGTTAACGGAGACCCAGTACTTC | CASSLVELTETQYF
TRBJ1-4 | TRBV11-2 | - | TRBD1 | 16 | TGTGCCAGCAGCTTGAGAGGGGGCACAACTAATGAAAAACTGTTTTTT | CASSLRGGTTNEKLFF
TRBJ1-1 | TRBV5-1 | - | - | 13 | TGCGCCAGCAGCCGTCGGGGGAACACTGAAGCTTTCTTT | CASSRRGNTEAFF
TRBJ2-7 | TRBV28 | - | - | 14 | TGTGCCTCCCGACGTGGGGGGGCCTCCTACGAGCAGTACTTC | CASRRGGASYEQYF
TRBJ2-7 | TRBV27 | few | - | 12 | TGTGCCAGCAGTACAACAGCCTACGAGCAGTACTTC | CASSTTAYEQYF
TRBJ2-3 | TRBV2 | - | - | 12 | TGTGCCAGCAGTGTCAGAACGGATACGCAGTATTTT | CASSVRTDTQYF
TRBJ2-7 | TRBV5-4 | few | TRBD1 | 13 | TGTGCCAGCAGCCTCGACAGGGTCTACGAGCAGTACTTC | CASSLDRVYEQYF
TRBJ2-7 | TRBV7-2 | - | - | 13 | TGTGCCAGCAGCTCCAGGGCTCCCTACGGGCAGTACTTC | CASSSRAPYGQYF
TRBJ1-5 | TRBV18 | - | TRBD1 | 15 | TGTGCCAGCTCAACGGGACAGGGGGGCAACCAGCCCCAGCATTTT | CASSTGQGGNQPQHF
TRBJ2-7 | TRBV7-9 | - | - | 15 | TGTGCCAGCAGCTTAGCCAGGGGCAGAACCTACGAGCAGTACTTC | CASSLARGRTYEQYF
TRBJ2-1 | TRBV14 | - | TRBD2 | 15 | TGTGCCAGCAGCCAAGTTGCGGGAGCGAACAATGAGCAGTTCTTC | CASSQVAGANNEQFF
TRBJ1-5 | TRBV7-9 | - | - | 14 | TGTGCCAGCAGCAGGAGTTACGGCAATCAGCCCCAGCATTTT | CASSRSYGNQPQHF
TRBJ2-7 | TRBV19 | - | TRBD2 | 14 | TGTGCCAGTAAGACAACTAGCGGGAGCTACGAGCAGTACTTC | CASKTTSGSYEQYF
TRBJ1-5 | TRBV28 | - | TRBD1 | 14 | TGTGCCAGCAGTCCGGACAGGGAATATCAGCCCCAGCATTTT | CASSPDREYQPQHF
TRBJ2-1 | TRBV28 | - | - | 13 | TGTGCCAGCAGTTTATCCAGGGGCAATGAGCAGTTCTTC | CASSLSRGNEQFF
TRBJ2-7 | TRBV30 | - | TRBD2 | 18 | TGTGCCTGGAAGCGCTATAGCGGGAGTTTCGAAGAAACCTACGAGCAGTACTTC | CAWKRYSGSFEETYEQYF
TRBJ2-7 | TRBV6-1 | - | TRBD1 | 15 | TGTGCCAGCAGTGCACCGGGACAGAGTACCTACGAGCAGTACTTC | CASSAPGQSTYEQYF
TRBJ1-2 | TRBV6-6 | - | TRBD1 | 13 | TGTGCCAGCACCCGGACAGGGGCCTATGGCTACACCTTC | CASTRTGAYGYTF
TRBJ2-7 | TRBV28 | - | - | 13 | TGTGCCAGCAGTATAACAGGGCCCCGGGAGCAGTACTTC | CASSITGPREQYF
TRBJ1-5 | TRBV5-5 | - | - | 14 | TGTGCCAGCAGCTTCATGCAGAGCAATCAGCCCCAGCATTTT | CASSFMQSNQPQHF
TRBJ2-4 | TRBV5-4 | - | - | 16 | TGTGCCAGCAGCTTGGCATCAGGGGTAGCCAAAAACATTCAGTACTTC | CASSLASGVAKNIQYF
TRBJ1-4 | TRBV2 | - | TRBD1 | 16 | TGTGCCAGCAGAGAGGGGCCACAGGGGGCGCTGGAAAAACTGTTTTTT | CASREGPQGALEKLFF
TRBJ2-2 | TRBV27 | - | - | 14 | TGTGCCAGCAGCTACGATACTCGTTACGGGGAGCTGTTTTTT | CASSYDTRYGELFF
TRBJ2-1 | TRBV7-3 | - | - | 18 | TGTGCCAGCAGCCAAAACAGGGAAGGCGCGAGCTCCTACAATGAGCAGTTCTTC | CASSQNREGASSYNEQFF
TRBJ2-7 | TRBV19 | - | TRBD2 | 16 | TGTGCCAGTAGTATTCGGCTAGCGGGAGGGTCCTACGAGCAGTACTTC | CASSIRLAGGSYEQYF
TRBJ2-2 | TRBV11-2 | - | - | 14 | TGTGCCAGCAGCTTAACAGGAAGCACCGGGGAGCTGTTTTTT | CASSLTGSTGELFF